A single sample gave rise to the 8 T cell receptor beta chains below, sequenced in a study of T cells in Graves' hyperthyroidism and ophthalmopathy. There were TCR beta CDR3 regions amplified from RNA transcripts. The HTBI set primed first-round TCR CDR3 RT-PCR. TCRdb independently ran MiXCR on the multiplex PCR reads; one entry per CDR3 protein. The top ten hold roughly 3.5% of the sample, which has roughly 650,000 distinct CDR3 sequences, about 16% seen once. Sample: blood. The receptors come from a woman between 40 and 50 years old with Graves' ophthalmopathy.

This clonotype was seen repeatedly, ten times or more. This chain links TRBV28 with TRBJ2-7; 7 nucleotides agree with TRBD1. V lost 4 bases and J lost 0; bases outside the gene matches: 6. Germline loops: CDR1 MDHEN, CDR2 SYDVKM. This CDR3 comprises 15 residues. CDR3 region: CASSSGGEDSYEQYF. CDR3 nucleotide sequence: TGTGCCAGCAGTTCAGGGGGAGAAGACTCCTACGAGCAGTACTTC.

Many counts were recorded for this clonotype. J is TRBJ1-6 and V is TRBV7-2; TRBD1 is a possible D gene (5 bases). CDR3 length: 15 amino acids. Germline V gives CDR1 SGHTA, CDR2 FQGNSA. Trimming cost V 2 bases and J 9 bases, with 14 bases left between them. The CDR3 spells CASSLSAGQRSPLHF. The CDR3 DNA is TGTGCCAGCAGCTTATCGGCAGGGCAGCGTTCACCCCTCCACTTT. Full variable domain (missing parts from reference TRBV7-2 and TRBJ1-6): GAGVSQSPSNKVTEKGKDVELRCDPISGHTALYWYRQSLGQGLEFLIYFQGNSAPDKSGLPSDRFSAERTGGSVSTLTIQRTQQEDSAVYLCASSLSAGQRSPLHFGNGTRLTVT.

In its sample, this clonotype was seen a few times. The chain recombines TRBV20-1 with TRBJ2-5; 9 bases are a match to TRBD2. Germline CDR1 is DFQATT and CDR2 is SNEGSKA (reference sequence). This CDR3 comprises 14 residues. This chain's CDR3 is CSLSSGKGIETQYF. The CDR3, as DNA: TGCAGCCTCTCTAGCGGGAAGGGGATAGAGACCCAGTACTTC.

The CDR3 DNA follows: TGTGCCAGCAGTTACTCTACTAGCGGCCCATTCGCAGATACGCAGTATTTT. It is translated as CASSYSTSGPFADTQYF. The J gene is TRBJ2-3, the V gene TRBV6-2 or TRBV6-3, with 8 bases that match TRBD2. This CDR3 contains 17 residues. Germline-derived CDR1 and CDR2 are MNHEY and SVGEGT. The V gene end was trimmed by 0 bases and the J gene end by 4 bases; junction bases not matched to a gene: 9.

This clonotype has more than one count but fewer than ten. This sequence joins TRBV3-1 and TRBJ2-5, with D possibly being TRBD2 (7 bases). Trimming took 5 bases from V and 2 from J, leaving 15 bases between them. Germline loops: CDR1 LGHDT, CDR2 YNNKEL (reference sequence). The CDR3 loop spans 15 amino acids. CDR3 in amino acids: CASSVGGGVQETQYF. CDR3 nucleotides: TGTGCCAGCAGCGTAGGAGGGGGGGTGCAAGAGACCCAGTACTTC.

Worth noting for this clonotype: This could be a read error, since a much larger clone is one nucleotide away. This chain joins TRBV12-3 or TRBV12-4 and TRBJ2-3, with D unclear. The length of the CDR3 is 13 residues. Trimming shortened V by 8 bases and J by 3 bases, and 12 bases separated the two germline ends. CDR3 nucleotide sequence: TGTGCCAGCTCCCGGCGGCGAACAGATACGCAGTATTTT. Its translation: CASSRRRTDTQYF.

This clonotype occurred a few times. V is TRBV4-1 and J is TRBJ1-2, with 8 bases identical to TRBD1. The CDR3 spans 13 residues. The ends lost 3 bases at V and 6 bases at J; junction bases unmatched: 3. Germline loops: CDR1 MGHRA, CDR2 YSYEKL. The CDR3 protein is CASSQDRADGYTF. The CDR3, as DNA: TGCGCCAGCAGCCAGGACAGGGCCGATGGCTACACCTTC.

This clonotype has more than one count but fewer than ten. CDR3 coding DNA: TGTGCCAGCAGCTTAGATCCGGACCCGGGTGAAAAACTGTTTTTT. This gives the protein CASSLDPDPGEKLFF. The chain carries TRBV11-2 and TRBJ1-4; D gene unclear. From germline, CDR1 is SGHAT and CDR2 FQNNGV. CDR3 length: 15 amino acids. Between the trimmed V and J ends, which lost 0 bases and 7 bases, there was a span of 12 bases. The whole variable domain, remainder taken from reference TRBV11-2 and TRBJ1-4, is EAGVAQSPRYKIIEKRQSVAFWCNPISGHATLYWYQQILGQGPKLLIQFQNNGVVDDSQLPKDRFSAERLKGVDSTLKIQPAKLEDSAVYLCASSLDPDPGEKLFFGSGTQLSVL.